These 10 T cell receptor beta chains were all obtained from the same sample, sequenced in a study of T cells in Graves' hyperthyroidism and ophthalmopathy. RNA transcripts served as the template for amplifying TCR beta CDR3 regions. TCR CDR3 underwent first-round RT-PCR with the HTBI primer set. TCRdb analysed the multiplex PCR reads with MiXCR anew, one entry per CDR3 protein. The sample lists 200,000 to 250,000 distinct CDR3 sequences, approximately 20% occurring once. Source material: blood. These receptors were taken from a man aged 40-50 years with Graves' hyperthyroidism.

V gene TRBV6-2 or TRBV6-3 combines with J gene TRBJ2-7; D is undetermined. In germline, CDR1 is MNHEY, CDR2 SVGEGT. CDR3 length: 13 residues. V lost 7 bases and J 0 bases, leaving 10 bases between the germline ends. The CDR3 region has the DNA TGTGCCAGCAATCAGGCGGTCTCCTACGAGCAGTACTTC. Amino acid sequence: CASNQAVSYEQYF.

At least ten counts were recorded for this clonotype. The chain has TRBV6-1 and TRBJ2-6; 8 bases are shared with TRBD1. V was pared by 8 bases and J by 0 bases, with 6 bases of the junction left unmatched. Germline CDR1 MNHNS, CDR2 SASEGT. The CDR3 runs 16 residues. In DNA, the CDR3 is TGTGCCAGCGCGACAGGGGTATTCTCTGGGGCCAACGTCCTGACTTTC. As protein: CASATGVFSGANVLTF.

This clonotype was picked up a small number of times. The chain couples TRBV7-2 to TRBJ2-7, with TRBD2 matching over 8 bases. The ends lost 1 base at V and 2 bases at J; junction bases unmatched: 10. This CDR3 spans 17 amino acids. CDR1 is SGHTA and CDR2 is FQGNSA in the germline V gene. Here the CDR3 reads CASSLGPRLARTYEQYF. In DNA form, the CDR3 reads TGTGCCAGCAGCTTAGGACCCAGACTAGCGCGAACCTACGAGCAGTACTTC.

V and J are TRBV5-1 and TRBJ2-2; TRBD2 agrees at 11 bases. CDR1 is SGHRS and CDR2 is YFSETQ in the germline V gene. V gave up 0 bases and J gave up 3 bases; unmatched junction bases: 7. The CDR3 runs to 18 residues. The CDR3 region is CASSLVLAGGPDTGELFF. The CDR3 nucleotides read TGCGCCAGCAGCTTGGTTCTAGCGGGGGGCCCGGACACCGGGGAGCTGTTTTTT.

This clonotype was picked up many times. J is TRBJ1-1 and V is TRBV5-5; no definite D call. The CDR3 is made up of 13 amino acids. V was cut by 0 bases and J by 3 bases, with 6 bases left in between. Germline V CDR1 and CDR2: SGHKS, YYEKEE (reference sequence). CDR3 region: CASSLDGDTEAFF. In nucleotides, the CDR3 is TGTGCCAGCAGCTTGGACGGGGACACTGAAGCTTTCTTT. The full variable domain, with the rest looked up from reference TRBV5-5 and TRBJ1-1, is DAGVTQSPTHLIKTRGQQVTLRCSPISGHKSVSWYQQVLGQGPQFIFQYYEKEERGRGNFPDRFSARQFPNYSSELNVNALLLGDSALYLCASSLDGDTEAFFGQGTRLTVV.

This clonotype came up a few times. The J gene is TRBJ1-5, the V gene TRBV19, with TRBD1 identical over 7 bases. This CDR3 contains 13 residues. V lost 1 base, J lost 14 bases, and 8 bases stayed unmatched. Germline loops: CDR1 LNHDA, CDR2 SQIVND (reference sequence). CDR3 region: CASSIGERGLKHF. CDR3 nucleotides: TGTGCCAGTAGTATAGGGGAGAGGGGGCTTAAGCATTTT.

The chain joins TRBV5-6 to TRBJ2-1; no definite D call. CDR1 SGHDT and CDR2 YYEEEE come from the germline V gene. The CDR3 runs 12 residues. V was pared by 4 bases and J by 10 bases, with 12 bases between. CDR3 DNA sequence: TGTGCCAGCAGCCTGTGGGGTTGGGAGCAGTTCTTC. Translating it yields CASSLWGWEQFF.

In its sample, this clonotype was seen a few times. The rearrangement joins TRBV7-9 to TRBJ1-6; TRBD1 is a possible D gene (5 bases). CDR1 and CDR2 from the germline V gene are SEHNR and FQNEAQ (reference sequence). The CDR3 length is 12 residues. V was shortened by 1 base and J by 15 bases, with 10 bases between the two germline ends. The CDR3 coding sequence is TGTGCCAGCAGCTTAGAGGGCAGGGACCTCCACTTT. Translating gives CASSLEGRDLHF.

In its sample, this clonotype was seen many times. The V gene is TRBV7-2, the J gene TRBJ2-5; TRBD2 matches at 12 bases. This CDR3 is 17 amino acids long. From germline, CDR1 is SGHTA and CDR2 FQGNSA. V shed 3 bases and J 6 bases; nucleotides not matched to a gene: 11. The CDR3 DNA reads as TGTGCCAGCAGCTTTAGCCTAGCGGGGGGGCTCAGTAAGACCCAGTACTTC. Amino acid sequence: CASSFSLAGGLSKTQYF.

Points on this clonotype: A much bigger clone sits one base away, suggesting this may be a read error. As DNA, the CDR3 is TGTGCCAGCAGTACGCGCGCGGAATACACAGATACGCGGTATTTT. It is translated as CASSTRAEYTDTRYF. V usage is TRBV25-1 and J usage is TRBJ2-3, with D unclear. Germline assignment: CDR1 MGHDK and CDR2 SYGVNS. CDR3 size: 15 residues.